This T cell receptor beta chain was obtained from a study of OX40 agonist ivuxolimab in advanced cancers. For the wider study: Ivuxolimab was an agonistic, fully human IgG2 monoclonal antibody directed against OX40 (CD134), a costimulatory receptor. Intravenous ivuxolimab was administered to patients every 2 weeks at six dose levels: 0.01, 0.1, 0.3, 1.5, 3 and 10 mg/kg. Among the 50 to 55 dose-escalation patients, about 20 had hepatocellular carcinoma, approximately 15 melanoma, 9 renal cell carcinoma and 9 head and neck cancer. In the dose-escalation cohort, approximately 82% of patients were male, and the mean age was roughly 56 years with a range of roughly 23 to 79. Prior anti-PD-1, anti-PD-L1 or anti-CTLA-4 therapy was permitted, and roughly two fifths of dose-escalation patients had received checkpoint inhibitors. Partial responses were achieved by three dose-escalation patients, of whom one had hepatocellular carcinoma and two had cutaneous melanoma. Peripheral TCRbeta sequencing aimed to test whether ivuxolimab altered TCR sequence diversity and caused clonal T-cell expansion. The monotherapy dose-escalation portion (N ≈ 52 patients) of the phase I ivuxolimab trial is reported in the paper.

V is cut by 7 bases and J by 2 bases, and the space between the germline ends is 12 bases. CDR1 and CDR2 (MNHNS, SASEGT) derive from the germline V gene. The CDR3 runs 13 residues from the cysteine to the phenylalanine. Left in the record is the CDR3 DNA by itself, 39 bases read in frame from the first base. Genomic DNA was extracted from sorted cells for sequencing of the TCRbeta CDR3 region. The immunoSEQ Assay was used to sequence the TCRbeta CDR3 regions. The table comes from immuneACCESS by way of TCRdb, which keeps in-frame sequences with V and J called. Part of the clones is missing from these tables; in studies checked, under half for an unresolved V gene and the rest for unknown reasons. This sample comprises roughly 83,000 clones, 84% of them detected only once. Clones ranked in the top ten supply less than 9.5% of the sample. Comment on this clone: Its antigen specificity is not known. No much larger clone exists at a distance of one base, and base qualities are not known.

General study outcomes and caveats: Clonal expansion of both CD4+ and CD8+ blood T cells was observed from baseline to week 6 at doses 0.1 to 3.0 mg/kg. In partial responders in the 0.1-3.0 mg/kg groups, normalized peripheral clonal expansion was found to be among the lowest, especially among CD8+ T cells. Antigen specificity was not determined for the clonally expanded peripheral T cells. Low levels of normalized T-cell clonal expansion were also seen in some patients who did not respond. On average, CD8+ T cells showed more expanded clones than CD4+ T cells after ivuxolimab.

The trial excluded patients who had a history of autoimmune disease or were on systemic immunosuppression. Peripheral blood for TCR sequencing was collected from all dose cohorts at baseline, on cycle 4 day 1, and on cycle 7 day 1. Samples came from an open-label, multicenter, first-in-human phase I dose-escalation trial of ivuxolimab. Adults with locally advanced or metastatic melanoma, renal cell, hepatocellular, or head and neck squamous cell carcinoma were enrolled in the trial. Before TCR sequencing, CD4+ T cells and CD8+ T cells from peripheral blood were sorted into separate populations. The sample here was CD4+ or CD8+ T cells sorted from blood, taken in a trial of the OX40 agonist ivuxolimab. The source is an adult with an advanced solid tumor such as melanoma, head and neck, liver or kidney cancer. The rearranged segments are TRBV6-1 and TRBJ2-7, with TRBD2 perhaps the D gene, on 5 matching bases. The nucleotide sequence is given as TGTGCCAGCACACCGGGGAGCGCCTACGAGCAGTACTTC. It is translated as CASTPGSAYEQYF.